A selection of T cell receptor beta chains follows, all from one sample in a study of PD-1 blockade in classical Hodgkin lymphoma. Sequenced by immunoSEQ multiplex PCR; TCRdb stores in-frame clones only, minus some. Of 20,000 to 30,000 clones listed, roughly 80% were seen once; the top ten hold 5% to 7.5%. Here the sequenced sample was peripheral blood mononuclear cells (PBMCs), taken before the fourth cycle of nivolumab. All receptors come from a human donor with classical Hodgkin lymphoma. Both conserved end residues are part of each CDR3. The D gene is left open where the match is weak. Only some rows state a clone size, as once, few, many or a class for expanded clones.

clone size: -
V gene: TRBV7-9
J gene: TRBJ1-2
D gene: TRBD1
CDR3 DNA: TGTGCCAGCAGCTCTCCGGGACAGCGAAGCGGCTACACCTTC
CDR3 protein: CASSSPGQRSGYTF

clone size: -
V gene: TRBV28
J gene: TRBJ1-1
D gene: -
CDR3 DNA: TGTGCCAGCACCGAAGTACGGACGGCCACTGAAGCTTTCTTT
CDR3 protein: CASTEVRTATEAFF

clone size: -
V gene: TRBV10-3
J gene: TRBJ2-2
D gene: TRBD2
CDR3 DNA: TGTGCCATCAGCAGGACTAGCGTCGAGACCGGGGAGCTGTTTTTT
CDR3 protein: CAISRTSVETGELFF

clone size: -
V gene: TRBV5-5
J gene: TRBJ1-1
D gene: -
CDR3 DNA: TGTGCCAGCAGCTTGGCAGTGAACACTGAAGCTTTCTTT
CDR3 protein: CASSLAVNTEAFF

clone size: -
V gene: TRBV5-6
J gene: TRBJ1-1
D gene: TRBD1
CDR3 DNA: TGTGCCAGCTCCGGGACAGGGTATTTCACTGAAGCTTTCTTT
CDR3 protein: CASSGTGYFTEAFF

clone size: once
V gene: TRBV9
J gene: TRBJ2-3
D gene: -
CDR3 DNA: TGTGCCAGCAGCGTAGAGGGGGAGGGCACAGATACGCAGTATTTT
CDR3 protein: CASSVEGEGTDTQYF

clone size: -
V gene: TRBV28
J gene: TRBJ2-7
D gene: -
CDR3 DNA: TGTGCCAGCAGTTTATCCCACAGGGTTTTTATAGTTGGCTCCTACGAGCAGTACTTC
CDR3 protein: CASSLSHRVFIVGSYEQYF

clone size: -
V gene: TRBV19
J gene: TRBJ2-7
D gene: -
CDR3 DNA: TGTGCCAGTAGTATCAGTTCTACTCCCGGTCGCGAGCAGTACTTC
CDR3 protein: CASSISSTPGREQYF

clone size: large
V gene: TRBV27
J gene: TRBJ2-7
D gene: TRBD1
CDR3 DNA: TGTGCCAGCAGTTTGGGGACAGGGGTCTACGAGCAGTACTTC
CDR3 protein: CASSLGTGVYEQYF

clone size: -
V gene: TRBV7-6
J gene: TRBJ2-7
D gene: -
CDR3 DNA: TGTGCCAGCAGCTTAGCCGGGGGCTCTGAGCAGTACTTC
CDR3 protein: CASSLAGGSEQYF

clone size: -
V gene: TRBV25-1
J gene: TRBJ1-2
D gene: -
CDR3 DNA: TGTGCCAGCAGTGAACGAGGGACGGCAAACTATGGCTACACCTTC
CDR3 protein: CASSERGTANYGYTF

clone size: -
V gene: TRBV6-5
J gene: TRBJ2-5
D gene: -
CDR3 DNA: TGTGCCAGCAGCCCGGCAGGTAGCCAAGAGACCCAGTACTTC
CDR3 protein: CASSPAGSQETQYF

clone size: few
V gene: TRBV27
J gene: TRBJ2-7
D gene: -
CDR3 DNA: TGTGCCAGCAGTCCTACACCACGACAACCTTACTACGAGCAGTACTTC
CDR3 protein: CASSPTPRQPYYEQYF

clone size: -
V gene: TRBV5-1
J gene: TRBJ2-7
D gene: -
CDR3 DNA: TGCGCCAGCAGCCGAGACTCCTACGAGCAGTACTTC
CDR3 protein: CASSRDSYEQYF

clone size: -
V gene: TRBV7-2
J gene: TRBJ2-7
D gene: -
CDR3 DNA: TGTGCCAGCAGCTACGGGGGCGAGCAGTACTTC
CDR3 protein: CASSYGGEQYF

clone size: -
V gene: TRBV18
J gene: TRBJ1-3
D gene: TRBD1
CDR3 DNA: TGTGCCAGCTCACCACCTGGGACAGGGATAGGAAACACCATATATTTT
CDR3 protein: CASSPPGTGIGNTIYF

clone size: -
V gene: TRBV6-6
J gene: TRBJ1-1
D gene: -
CDR3 DNA: TGTGCCAGCAGTCCAGGAAACACTGAAGCTTTCTTT
CDR3 protein: CASSPGNTEAFF

clone size: -
V gene: TRBV20-1
J gene: TRBJ1-2
D gene: -
CDR3 DNA: TGCAGTGCCCTTCAAGAGGGCTACACCTTC
CDR3 protein: CSALQEGYTF

clone size: -
V gene: TRBV7-6
J gene: TRBJ1-3
D gene: -
CDR3 DNA: TGTGCCAGCAGCTTAGCACCTCTCTCTGGAAACACCATATATTTT
CDR3 protein: CASSLAPLSGNTIYF

clone size: -
V gene: TRBV6-6
J gene: TRBJ1-2
D gene: -
CDR3 DNA: TGTGCCAGCAGTTCCGCGACAGGATTCGACTATGGCTACACCTTC
CDR3 protein: CASSSATGFDYGYTF

clone size: -
V gene: TRBV2
J gene: TRBJ1-2
D gene: -
CDR3 DNA: TGTGCCGGCAGGGAGGACAGTGGAGACACCTTC
CDR3 protein: CAGREDSGDTF

clone size: -
V gene: TRBV11-1
J gene: TRBJ1-1
D gene: TRBD1
CDR3 DNA: TGTGCCAGCAGCTTCTCAGGGGGCTCGGGCACTGAAGCTTTCTTT
CDR3 protein: CASSFSGGSGTEAFF

clone size: few
V gene: TRBV30
J gene: TRBJ2-1
D gene: -
CDR3 DNA: TGTGCCTGGGAGAAAGGGGAGCAGTTCTTC
CDR3 protein: CAWEKGEQFF

clone size: -
V gene: TRBV4-2
J gene: TRBJ1-5
D gene: -
CDR3 DNA: TGTGCCAGCAGCCAAGATGGGCAGGTTCAACGGCCCCAGCATTTT
CDR3 protein: CASSQDGQVQRPQHF

clone size: -
V gene: TRBV11-2
J gene: TRBJ2-7
D gene: -
CDR3 DNA: TGTGCCAGCAGCTTAGAGGCCAGCTACGAGCAGTACTTC
CDR3 protein: CASSLEASYEQYF

clone size: -
V gene: TRBV27
J gene: TRBJ2-3
D gene: TRBD2
CDR3 DNA: TGTGCCAGCAGGGATCTACCGGGACTAGCGGGAGTCAGGGCACACACAGATACGCAGTATTTT
CDR3 protein: CASRDLPGLAGVRAHTDTQYF

clone size: -
V gene: TRBV5-1
J gene: TRBJ2-7
D gene: -
CDR3 DNA: TGCGCCAGCAGCGCCGGGGCCAGCTCCTACGAGCAGTACTTC
CDR3 protein: CASSAGASSYEQYF

clone size: -
V gene: TRBV2
J gene: TRBJ1-1
D gene: -
CDR3 DNA: TGTGCCAGCACTACGGTGGAGAACACTGAAGCTTTCTTT
CDR3 protein: CASTTVENTEAFF

clone size: -
V gene: TRBV7-2
J gene: TRBJ1-1
D gene: -
CDR3 DNA: TGTGCCAGCAGCTTAACCGAGAACACTGAAGCTTTCTTT
CDR3 protein: CASSLTENTEAFF

clone size: -
V gene: TRBV19
J gene: TRBJ1-1
D gene: -
CDR3 DNA: TGTGCCAGTAGATTAGGGTCGACGGACACTGAAGCTTTCTTT
CDR3 protein: CASRLGSTDTEAFF

clone size: -
V gene: TRBV27
J gene: TRBJ1-2
D gene: -
CDR3 DNA: TGTGCCAGCAGTTTATCCCCGAACTATGGCTACACCTTC
CDR3 protein: CASSLSPNYGYTF

clone size: -
V gene: TRBV7-2
J gene: TRBJ2-7
D gene: -
CDR3 DNA: TGTGCCAGCAGCTTAGCGTATTCCTACGAGCAGTACTTC
CDR3 protein: CASSLAYSYEQYF

clone size: -
V gene: TRBV28
J gene: TRBJ1-5
D gene: -
CDR3 DNA: TGTGCCAGCAGTTTTACCTTGGGGTATCAGCCCCAGCATTTT
CDR3 protein: CASSFTLGYQPQHF

clone size: -
V gene: TRBV5-1
J gene: TRBJ1-1
D gene: -
CDR3 DNA: TGCGCCAGCAGCTTCCTTCAGGGGAGCACTGAAGCTTTCTTT
CDR3 protein: CASSFLQGSTEAFF

clone size: -
V gene: TRBV28
J gene: TRBJ2-7
D gene: -
CDR3 DNA: TGTGCCAGCAGTTTTCGAGGTCGCCGGTACGAGCAGTACTTC
CDR3 protein: CASSFRGRRYEQYF

clone size: few
V gene: TRBV25-1
J gene: TRBJ1-5
D gene: TRBD1
CDR3 DNA: TGTGCCAGCAGTGAGACAGGGTCTAATCAGCCCCAGCATTTT
CDR3 protein: CASSETGSNQPQHF

clone size: -
V gene: TRBV11-3
J gene: TRBJ2-7
D gene: TRBD2
CDR3 DNA: TGTGCCAGCAGCTTAGGACTAGCGGGGAGCTACGAGCAGTACTTC
CDR3 protein: CASSLGLAGSYEQYF

clone size: -
V gene: TRBV5-5
J gene: TRBJ2-1
D gene: -
CDR3 DNA: TGTGCCAGCAGCTTAAATTATCTGAGCTCCTACAATGAGCAGTTCTTC
CDR3 protein: CASSLNYLSSYNEQFF

clone size: -
V gene: TRBV19
J gene: TRBJ2-2
D gene: -
CDR3 DNA: TGTGCCAGTAGTATAGATCCTTCCATCGGGGAGCTGTTTTTT
CDR3 protein: CASSIDPSIGELFF

clone size: -
V gene: TRBV5-1
J gene: TRBJ1-2
D gene: -
CDR3 DNA: TGCGCCAGCAGCTTTTTTGCAGGGAAGGATGGCTACACCTTC
CDR3 protein: CASSFFAGKDGYTF

clone size: once
V gene: TRBV2
J gene: TRBJ1-4
D gene: -
CDR3 DNA: TGTGCCAGCAGTGAAATCGTGGAGGGAAAACTGTTTTTT
CDR3 protein: CASSEIVEGKLFF

clone size: -
V gene: TRBV18
J gene: TRBJ2-7
D gene: TRBD1
CDR3 DNA: TGTGCCAGCTCCACGGGACAGGGCTACGAGCAGTACTTC
CDR3 protein: CASSTGQGYEQYF

clone size: -
V gene: TRBV7-6
J gene: TRBJ2-7
D gene: TRBD2
CDR3 DNA: TGTGCCAGCAGCTTAGGGAGGACTAGCGGGAGAGGAAGCTCCTACGAGCAGTACTTC
CDR3 protein: CASSLGRTSGRGSSYEQYF

clone size: -
V gene: TRBV5-8
J gene: TRBJ1-5
D gene: -
CDR3 DNA: TGTGCCAGCAGCCTCTGGGGCCCTCAGCCCCAGCATTTT
CDR3 protein: CASSLWGPQPQHF

clone size: -
V gene: TRBV6-1
J gene: TRBJ1-1
D gene: -
CDR3 DNA: TGTGCCAGCAGTGGAATGGTCAGTCGTGAAGCTTTCTTT
CDR3 protein: CASSGMVSREAFF

clone size: few
V gene: TRBV5-5
J gene: TRBJ1-5
D gene: -
CDR3 DNA: TGTGCCAGCAGCTTGAATAGCAATCAGCCCCAGCATTTT
CDR3 protein: CASSLNSNQPQHF

clone size: once
V gene: TRBV5-6
J gene: TRBJ2-5
D gene: -
CDR3 DNA: TGTGCCAGCAGCTCCAGGGGGAGGGGACTACATGAGACCCAGTACTTC
CDR3 protein: CASSSRGRGLHETQYF

clone size: -
V gene: TRBV10-1
J gene: TRBJ2-7
D gene: -
CDR3 DNA: TGCGCCAGCAGTTTGGGGCCGGGGGACGAGCAGTACTTC
CDR3 protein: CASSLGPGDEQYF

clone size: -
V gene: TRBV2
J gene: TRBJ2-7
D gene: TRBD1
CDR3 DNA: TGTGCCAGCAATCCGGACAGGGAAACTAGCTACGAGCAGTACTTC
CDR3 protein: CASNPDRETSYEQYF

clone size: -
V gene: TRBV13
J gene: TRBJ1-2
D gene: TRBD1
CDR3 DNA: TGTGCCAGCAGCTTAAGGGACAGGGGTAATCCGGCAGACTATGGCTACACCTTC
CDR3 protein: CASSLRDRGNPADYGYTF

clone size: -
V gene: TRBV7-6
J gene: TRBJ2-3
D gene: TRBD1
CDR3 DNA: TGTGCCAGCACCTACGACCCGGGACAGGGTACAGATACGCAGTATTTT
CDR3 protein: CASTYDPGQGTDTQYF